Listed below are T cell receptor beta chains from one sample, sequenced in a study of T cells in Graves' hyperthyroidism and ophthalmopathy. TCRdb reprocessed the multiplex PCR reads via MiXCR and lists one record per CDR3 protein. The data contain about 300,000 distinct CDR3 sequences, less than 30% of them singletons. The source material was blood. Receptors were obtained from a man aged 40-55 years with Graves' hyperthyroidism that later progressed to Graves' ophthalmopathy. Both conserved end residues are part of each CDR3. D genes are given only for firm matches. The size entry is marked missing in some rows and otherwise reads once, few, many or a size class.

J gene: TRBJ2-3; D gene: TRBD1; V gene: TRBV6-1; clone size: many; CDR3 DNA: TGTGCCAGCGGTGACGGACAGGGACGGTCAGATACGCAGTATTTT; CDR3 protein: CASGDGQGRSDTQYF
J gene: TRBJ2-7; D gene: NA; V gene: TRBV20-1; clone size: many; CDR3 DNA: TGCAGTGCTAGAAGAGCCGGGACACCTCGTTGGTCCTACGAGCAGTACTTC; CDR3 protein: CSARRAGTPRWSYEQYF
J gene: TRBJ2-7; D gene: TRBD2; V gene: TRBV27; clone size: many; CDR3 DNA: TGTGCCAGCAGTTTTCAGGGAGGGTACGAGCAGTACTTC; CDR3 protein: CASSFQGGYEQYF
J gene: TRBJ1-1; D gene: NA; V gene: TRBV28; clone size: many; CDR3 DNA: TGTGCCAGCAGGGAGATTTCTGGAGCTTTCTTT; CDR3 protein: CASREISGAFF
J gene: TRBJ1-5; D gene: TRBD1; V gene: TRBV5-6; clone size: NA; CDR3 DNA: TGTGCCAGCAGCTCACTCGGGACAGGTGCGCTGAATAGCAATCAGCCCCAGCATTTT; CDR3 protein: CASSSLGTGALNSNQPQHF
J gene: TRBJ2-7; D gene: NA; V gene: TRBV3-1; clone size: many; CDR3 DNA: TGTGCCAGCAGCCAAGACAGAGAAAGCGAGCAGTACTTC; CDR3 protein: CASSQDRESEQYF
J gene: TRBJ1-5; D gene: NA; V gene: TRBV6-1; clone size: NA; CDR3 DNA: TGTGCCAGCAGTGAATTTGGGCCCCAGCCCCAGCATTTT; CDR3 protein: CASSEFGPQPQHF
J gene: TRBJ2-7; D gene: NA; V gene: TRBV27; clone size: many; CDR3 DNA: TGTGCCAGCAGTTTAAAGGCACAGCCTCTACGGGAGCAGTACTTC; CDR3 protein: CASSLKAQPLREQYF
J gene: TRBJ2-5; D gene: TRBD2; V gene: TRBV20-1; clone size: NA; CDR3 DNA: TGCAGTGCTAGAAAGGGACTAGCTCTAGAGACCCAGTACTTC; CDR3 protein: CSARKGLALETQYF
J gene: TRBJ1-2; D gene: NA; V gene: TRBV7-9; clone size: many; CDR3 DNA: TGTGCCAGCAGCTTCGGCCCCCTCTATGGCTACACCTTC; CDR3 protein: CASSFGPLYGYTF
J gene: TRBJ1-2; D gene: NA; V gene: TRBV29-1; clone size: many; CDR3 DNA: TGCAGCGTTGAAGATAAGGGCTATGGCTACACCTTC; CDR3 protein: CSVEDKGYGYTF
J gene: TRBJ1-1; D gene: NA; V gene: TRBV30; clone size: many; CDR3 DNA: TGTGCCTGGAGCCTGTTTACCCCGATGAGGCCCATGAACACTGAAGCTTTCTTT; CDR3 protein: CAWSLFTPMRPMNTEAFF
J gene: TRBJ2-7; D gene: TRBD1; V gene: TRBV13; clone size: NA; CDR3 DNA: TGTGCCAGCAGCACAAGGACAGGGGTGTACGAGCAGTACTTC; CDR3 protein: CASSTRTGVYEQYF
J gene: TRBJ2-7; D gene: NA; V gene: TRBV5-1; clone size: many; CDR3 DNA: TGCGCCAGCAGGGACTCGAACTACGAGCAGTACTTC; CDR3 protein: CASRDSNYEQYF
J gene: TRBJ2-2; D gene: NA; V gene: TRBV7-7; clone size: many; CDR3 DNA: TGTGCTAGCAGCAGATGGGAGGAGGGTACCGGGGAGCTGTTTTTT; CDR3 protein: CASSRWEEGTGELFF
J gene: TRBJ2-7; D gene: NA; V gene: TRBV10-3; clone size: NA; CDR3 DNA: TGTGCCATCAGTGATAGTGGCGGCTTCTACGAGCAGTACTTC; CDR3 protein: CAISDSGGFYEQYF
J gene: TRBJ2-2; D gene: NA; V gene: TRBV20-1; clone size: NA; CDR3 DNA: TGCAGTGCTAGGCAACAGGGTAACACCGGGGAGCTGTTTTTT; CDR3 protein: CSARQQGNTGELFF
J gene: TRBJ1-2; D gene: TRBD1; V gene: TRBV6-5; clone size: many; CDR3 DNA: TGTGCCAGCAGCCCGGGACAGGGTACACTATTATATGGCTACACCTTC; CDR3 protein: CASSPGQGTLLYGYTF
J gene: TRBJ2-5; D gene: NA; V gene: TRBV24-1; clone size: many; CDR3 DNA: TGTGCCACCAGTGCCGGGGGACTGAACCAAGAGACCCAGTACTTC; CDR3 protein: CATSAGGLNQETQYF
J gene: TRBJ2-7; D gene: NA; V gene: TRBV7-2; clone size: many; CDR3 DNA: TGTGCCAGCAGCTCCCAGCGGGGACAGCCCTACGAGCAGTACTTC; CDR3 protein: CASSSQRGQPYEQYF
J gene: TRBJ2-7; D gene: NA; V gene: TRBV29-1; clone size: many; CDR3 DNA: TGCAGCGTTGAGGAGGGCCTTGACGAGCAGTACTTC; CDR3 protein: CSVEEGLDEQYF
J gene: TRBJ2-5; D gene: TRBD2; V gene: TRBV20-1; clone size: many; CDR3 DNA: TGCAGTGCCACGGGACTAGCGGGAGTATGGGGAGAGACCCAGTACTTC; CDR3 protein: CSATGLAGVWGETQYF